This T cell receptor beta chain stems from a study of neurological immune-mediated disorders. Findings and caveats of the study: Association with the multiple sclerosis repertoire cluster was not found for any clinical or MRI feature. One related-CDR3 cluster, which may be a signature, held the repertoires of 18 of 34 multiple sclerosis patients after phylogenetic grouping. The expanded clones of different subjects shared no CDR3 amino acid sequences (suggesting private repertoires in all groups).

TCRdb called the 5' RACE reads again in MiXCR, with one record for every CDR3 protein. Of roughly 62,000 distinct CDR3 sequences in the sample, 2% to 2.5% are singletons; the top ten hold approximately 3%. There are 15 residues in the CDR3. Germline V gene sequence: CDR1 LNHNV, CDR2 YYDKDF (reference sequence). V shed 7 bases and J shed 1 base, with 15 bases lying between them. In its sample, this clonotype was seen many times. Its cognate antigen is unknown. Sequencing was performed on PBMCs. The TCR was taken from a man in his forties or fifties with multiple sclerosis. The V gene is TRBV15, the J gene TRBJ2-3; D is possibly TRBD1 or TRBD2 (6 bases each). CDR3 sequence: CATTGGGQGTDTQYF. In DNA, the CDR3 is TGTGCCACCACTGGAGGGGGGCAAGGCACAGATACGCAGTATTTT.